The sequence of this TCR beta chain was determined in a study of T-cell memory formation after mild COVID-19. The wider study: TCR clustering was largely donor specific.

Note on this clonotype: The target antigen is unknown.

Study-wide findings and caveats: Pre-infection memory held some responding clones, suggesting pre-existing cross-reactive T cells responded. Clones shrinking between day 15 and 85 showed a balanced CD4/CD8 split, and those that grew later tilted toward CD4+.

5'RACE primed from the constant segment yielded TCR alpha and TCR beta cDNA libraries bearing sample barcodes and UMIs. Via MiXCR, TCRdb re-called the 5' RACE reads, giving one row per CDR3 protein. The data hold about 470,000 distinct CDR3 sequences, with around 25% observed a single time. This CDR3 contains 13 residues. J gave up 3 bases and V 4 bases, and 0 bases lay outside the gene matches. The germline CDR1 and CDR2 sequences are MGHDK and SYGVNS. This chain uses TRBV25-1 with TRBJ2-5, with TRBD2 matching 9 bases. This clonotype originated in an adult woman who had mild COVID-19 (a few samples of this study predate the infection). Cell type and time point are not known. Specimen: PBMCs or a T cell subset sorted from them (not recorded which). CDR3 sequence: CASSGLAEETQYF. CDR3 nucleotide sequence: TGTGCCAGCAGTGGACTAGCGGAAGAGACCCAGTACTTC.